A selection of T cell receptor beta chains follows, all from one sample in a study of OX40 agonist ivuxolimab in advanced cancers. Clones were read by immunoSEQ multiplex PCR, and TCRdb kept only the in-frame ones, dropping some. Of more than 90,000 clones listed, about four fifths are singletons. Specimen: CD4+ or CD8+ T cells sorted from blood, collected in a trial of the OX40 agonist ivuxolimab. These receptor sequences come from an adult with an advanced solid tumor such as melanoma, head and neck, liver or kidney cancer. CDR3s include the opening cysteine and the closing phenylalanine or tryptophan. D genes are given only for firm matches. Clone sizes are given selectively: once, few, many, or a class where the clone is expanded.

J: TRBJ2-7; D: .; V: TRBV14; size: .; CDR3: CASSPGRVVPYEQYF; DNA: TGTGCCAGCAGCCCAGGGCGGGTCGTCCCCTACGAGCAGTACTTC
J: TRBJ2-7; D: TRBD1; V: TRBV5-1; size: .; CDR3: CASSVRDSTYEQYF; DNA: TGCGCCAGCAGCGTCCGGGACAGTACCTACGAGCAGTACTTC
J: TRBJ2-7; D: .; V: TRBV7-9; size: few; CDR3: CASSLASTGYEQYF; DNA: TGTGCCAGCAGCTTGGCCTCGACAGGATACGAGCAGTACTTC
J: TRBJ2-1; D: TRBD2; V: TRBV27; size: .; CDR3: CASSLYRTSGTNEQFF; DNA: TGTGCCAGCAGTTTATACCGGACTAGCGGGACCAATGAGCAGTTCTTC
J: TRBJ1-5; D: .; V: TRBV28; size: .; CDR3: CASSEQLSNQPQHF; DNA: TGTGCCAGCAGTGAACAACTGAGCAATCAGCCCCAGCATTTT
J: TRBJ2-7; D: .; V: TRBV2; size: medium-sized; CDR3: CASGQQGLDQYF; DNA: TGTGCCAGCGGGCAACAGGGACTTGACCAGTACTTC
J: TRBJ2-1; D: TRBD2; V: TRBV4-1; size: .; CDR3: CASPLAGAREKDEQFF; DNA: TGCGCCAGCCCACTAGCGGGGGCCCGGGAGAAGGATGAGCAGTTCTTC
J: TRBJ2-7; D: .; V: TRBV18; size: .; CDR3: CASSPPTASYEQYF; DNA: TGTGCCAGCTCACCACCAACGGCTTCCTACGAGCAGTACTTC
J: TRBJ1-4; D: TRBD1; V: TRBV5-1; size: .; CDR3: CASSLQGAGEKLFF; DNA: TGCGCCAGCAGCTTACAGGGGGCGGGCGAAAAACTGTTTTTT
J: TRBJ1-1; D: .; V: TRBV2; size: .; CDR3: CASSVRGRDTEAFF; DNA: TGTGCCAGCAGTGTCAGGGGAAGGGACACTGAAGCTTTCTTT
J: TRBJ1-5; D: .; V: TRBV6-6; size: .; CDR3: CASSSPRTHQPQHF; DNA: TGTGCCAGCAGTTCCCCGAGGACCCATCAGCCCCAGCATTTT
J: TRBJ2-1; D: .; V: TRBV2; size: .; CDR3: CASSSTGGSYNEQFF; DNA: TGTGCCAGCAGTAGTACTGGGGGCTCCTACAATGAGCAGTTCTTC
J: TRBJ2-2; D: TRBD2; V: TRBV11-2; size: .; CDR3: CASSLAGGTGELFF; DNA: TGTGCCAGCAGCTTAGCGGGGGGCACCGGGGAGCTGTTTTTT
J: TRBJ1-2; D: TRBD1; V: TRBV19; size: .; CDR3: CASSIVSSGGFGYTF; DNA: TGTGCCAGTAGTATCGTTTCTTCAGGGGGCTTTGGCTACACCTTC